The entry below describes one T cell receptor (beta chain). The protocol was immunoSEQ multiplex PCR, while the TCRdb copy is restricted to in-frame clones and leaves out a portion. The repertoire holds approximately 70,000 clones, with 79% as singletons. The record originates from a study of blood T cell repertoires in COVID-19. This CDR3 comprises 18 residues. From germline, CDR1 is MDHEN and CDR2 SYDVKM. Between the trimmed V and J ends, which lost 1 base and 1 base, there was a span of 16 bases. The clonotype comes from a woman of 80 years or more with active or convalescent COVID-19. The chain combines TRBV28 with TRBJ2-2; a weak D match, TRBD1 (6 bases). Sequenced material: peripheral blood. CDR3 residues: CASSLYTWTVLNTGELFF. The CDR3 nucleotides read TGTGCCAGCAGTTTATACACCTGGACAGTACTGAACACCGGGGAGCTGTTTTTT.